This T cell receptor beta chain is from a study of early T cells in non-severe SARS-CoV-2 infection. Study as a whole: The authors sequenced bulk RNA from unsorted whole blood, leaving chains unpaired.

The CDR3 covers 18 residues. Trimming cost V 1 base and J 2 bases; bases outside gene matches: 7. Germline assignment: CDR1 SGHAT and CDR2 FQNNGV. Attachment of unique molecular identifiers to individual cDNA molecules was performed. TCRdb passed the 5' RACE reads through MiXCR, listing each CDR3 protein once. The data contain about 29,000 distinct CDR3 sequences, around 5.1% of them singletons. Study-level points and caveats: Sequences matched to VDJdb favored anti-spike CD8 responses, while private and CD4 specificities were missed.

There are many counts of this clonotype. The antigen remains unidentified. The J gene is TRBJ2-3, the V gene TRBV11-2; 12 bases line up with TRBD2. The clonotype was recovered from an adult who was a healthcare worker with PCR-confirmed SARS-CoV-2 infection or an uninfected control (not recorded which). The sample taken for sequencing was whole blood. The CDR3 bases are TGTGCCAGCAGCTTAGGACTAGCGGGAGTTGGTGACACAGATACGCAGTATTTT. Its protein product is CASSLGLAGVGDTDTQYF.